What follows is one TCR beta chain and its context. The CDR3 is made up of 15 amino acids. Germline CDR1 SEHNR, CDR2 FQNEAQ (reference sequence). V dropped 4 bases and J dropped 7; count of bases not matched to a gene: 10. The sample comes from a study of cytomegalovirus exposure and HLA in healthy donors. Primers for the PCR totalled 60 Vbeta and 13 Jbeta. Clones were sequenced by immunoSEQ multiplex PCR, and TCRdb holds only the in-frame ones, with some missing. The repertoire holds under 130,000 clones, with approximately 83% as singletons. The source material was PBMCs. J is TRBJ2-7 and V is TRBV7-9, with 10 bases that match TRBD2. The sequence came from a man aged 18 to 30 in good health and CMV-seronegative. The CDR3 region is CASSSSGASGREQYF. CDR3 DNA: TGTGCCAGCAGCTCCAGCGGGGCTAGCGGGAGAGAGCAGTACTTC.